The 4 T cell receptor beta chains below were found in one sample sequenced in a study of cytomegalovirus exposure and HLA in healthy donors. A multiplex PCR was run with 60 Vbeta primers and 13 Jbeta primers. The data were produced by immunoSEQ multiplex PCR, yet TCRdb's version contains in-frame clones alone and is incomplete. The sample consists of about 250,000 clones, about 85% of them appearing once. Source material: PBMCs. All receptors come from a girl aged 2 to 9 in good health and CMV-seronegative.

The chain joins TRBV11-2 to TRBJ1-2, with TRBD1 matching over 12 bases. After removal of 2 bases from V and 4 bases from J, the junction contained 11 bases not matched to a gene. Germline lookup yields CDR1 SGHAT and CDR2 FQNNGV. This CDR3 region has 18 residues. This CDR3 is CASSLFGTGGVGSYGYTF. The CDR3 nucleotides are TGTGCCAGCAGCTTATTCGGGACAGGGGGCGTTGGTAGCTATGGCTACACCTTC.

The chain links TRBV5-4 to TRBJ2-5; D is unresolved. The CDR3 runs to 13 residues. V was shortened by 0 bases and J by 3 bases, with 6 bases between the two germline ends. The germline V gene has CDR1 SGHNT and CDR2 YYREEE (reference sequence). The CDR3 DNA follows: TGTGCCAGCAGCTTGGTGCAGGAAGAGACCCAGTACTTC. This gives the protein CASSLVQEETQYF.

As DNA, the CDR3 is TGTGCCAGCAGTGAGGGACATCCTTCTGGAAACACCATATATTTT. Amino acids: CASSEGHPSGNTIYF. This chain links TRBV4-2 with TRBJ1-3, with a weak D call TRBD1 (6 bases). Germline V CDR1 and CDR2: LGHNA, YNFKEQ. The CDR3 has 15 residues. V was clipped by 6 bases and J by 1 base, with 13 bases between them.

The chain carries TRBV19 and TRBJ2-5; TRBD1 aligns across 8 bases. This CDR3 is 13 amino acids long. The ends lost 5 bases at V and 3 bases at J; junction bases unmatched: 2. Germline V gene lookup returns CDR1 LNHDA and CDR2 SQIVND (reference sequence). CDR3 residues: CASSQQGEETQYF. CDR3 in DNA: TGTGCCAGTAGTCAACAGGGGGAAGAGACCCAGTACTTC.